The 19 T cell receptor beta chains below all came from one sample that was sequenced in a study of metastatic and nonmetastatic thyroid tumors. TCRdb re-clonotyped the PCR reads via MiXCR. The data show around 22,000 clones, roughly 9.8% seen once. All patients were treatment-naive before thyroid surgery. The sample was blood. The receptors originated from a female donor with papillary thyroid cancer or a benign thyroid nodule (not recorded which). Some clones in this sample may be carry-over from other donors' samples.

This clone was picked up many times. The genes are TRBV7-9 and TRBJ2-1; possibly TRBD2 for D (6 bases). Germline values: CDR1 SEHNR, CDR2 FQNEAQ (reference sequence). This CDR3 spans 15 amino acids. Trimming cost V 7 bases and J 5 bases, with 18 bases left between them. Written as DNA, the CDR3 is TGTGCCAGCATCGAACCAGGGCGGGGAAACAATGAGCAGTTCTTC. Translating it yields CASIEPGRGNNEQFF.

This clone was seen more than once but under ten times. This may stem from a read error, because a much larger clone lies one nucleotide away. The chain carries TRBV5-5 and TRBJ1-1, with a weak D call TRBD1 (5 bases). Trimming removed 1 base at V and 2 bases at J, with 12 bases between. The CDR3 has 15 amino acids. The germline V gene has CDR1 SGHKS and CDR2 YYEKEE (reference sequence). In nucleotides, the CDR3 is TGTGCCAGCAGCTTGTCGGCAGGGATTAACACTGAAGCTTTCTTT. Protein sequence: CASSLSAGINTEAFF.

This clone came up a few times. The rearrangement joins TRBV12-5 to TRBJ2-2; possibly TRBD2 for D (6 bases). The germline V gene encodes CDR1 LGHNT and CDR2 FRNRAP. Trimming stripped 0 bases from V and 4 bases from J, with 12 bases between. The CDR3 length is 16 residues. The CDR3 spells CASGLVTGLATGELFF. In nucleotides, the CDR3 is TGTGCTAGTGGTTTGGTGACGGGACTTGCCACCGGGGAGCTGTTTTTT.

This clone was seen many times. The V call is TRBV20-1, the J call TRBJ1-2, with 8 bases matching TRBD1. Germline V lookup: CDR1 DFQATT, CDR2 SNEGSKA (reference sequence). The trim removed 3 bases at V and 3 bases at J, leaving 3 bases unmatched. This CDR3 has 13 amino acids. CDR3 DNA: TGCAGTGCTAGGTCAGGGGGCGACTATGGCTACACCTTC. It encodes CSARSGGDYGYTF.

A few counts support this clone. The rearrangement links TRBV5-4 to TRBJ1-1; the D gene is possibly TRBD1 (5 bases). Per germline, CDR1 SGHNT and CDR2 YYREEE (reference sequence). With 0 bases removed from V and 5 bases from J, the gap between germline ends came to 11 bases. CDR3 size: 14 residues. The CDR3 loop is CASSLARGSTEAFF. The CDR3 bases are TGTGCCAGCAGCTTGGCTAGGGGTAGTACTGAAGCTTTCTTT.

This clone has ten or more counts. The rearrangement links TRBV20-1 to TRBJ2-5; possibly TRBD2 for D (7 bases). Trimming cost V 2 bases and J 2 bases, with 9 bases left between them. Germline V gene sequence: CDR1 DFQATT, CDR2 SNEGSKA (reference sequence). This CDR3 region has 13 residues. The CDR3: CSARRGGQETQYF. In DNA, the CDR3 is TGCAGTGCTAGAAGGGGGGGACAAGAGACCCAGTACTTC.

This clone has a count of ten or more. The chain combines TRBV9 with TRBJ1-2; TRBD1 matches 9 bases. This CDR3 is 15 amino acids long. After removal of 5 bases from V and 7 bases from J, the junction contained 12 bases not matched to a gene. Germline V gene sequence: CDR1 SGDLS, CDR2 YYNGEE. This chain's CDR3 is CASSYSDRGSLGYTF. The CDR3 DNA follows: TGTGCCAGCAGTTATTCGGACAGGGGAAGTCTTGGCTACACCTTC.

In its sample, this clone is medium-sized. The chain couples TRBV27 to TRBJ2-7, with a possible D match to TRBD2 (6 bases). Trimming left V 1 base short and J 4 bases short, with 8 bases between. The CDR3 sequence is 13 residues long. Germline values: CDR1 MNHEY, CDR2 SMNVEV (reference sequence). CDR3 amino acids: CASSLYAGYEQYF. The CDR3 DNA follows: TGTGCCAGCAGTTTATACGCGGGGTACGAGCAGTACTTC.

This clone was detected many times. V is TRBV20-1 and J is TRBJ1-1; 7 nucleotides agree with TRBD1. Germline assignment: CDR1 DFQATT and CDR2 SNEGSKA (reference sequence). The CDR3 is 13 amino acids. The DNA of the CDR3 is TGCATTCGCCCGGGACAGAGACCCACTGAAGCTTTCTTT. It translates to CIRPGQRPTEAFF.

On this clone itself: The conserved final phenylalanine or tryptophan is absent from the CDR3, which likely points to a read error. This chain uses TRBV11-2 with TRBJ1-1, with no clear D. CDR3 length: 15 amino acids. Trimming took off 5 bases at V and 3 bases at J, with 16 bases between the two ends. Per the germline V gene, CDR1 is SGHAT and CDR2 is FQNNGV. The CDR3 DNA reads as TGTGCCAGCAGCCTCCGGGTCCGCGGGGACACTGAAGCTTTCTCT. Protein: CASSLRVRGDTEAFS.

This rearrangement joins TRBV14 to TRBJ1-6; D ambiguous. The CDR3 is 14 amino acids. V lost 2 bases to trimming and J lost 10 bases, with 12 bases between them. Per germline, CDR1 SGHDN and CDR2 FVKESK. The CDR3 region is CASSQHRLGSPLHF. DNA of the CDR3: TGTGCCAGCAGCCAACACAGATTGGGATCACCCCTCCACTTT. Supplemented by reference TRBV14 and TRBJ1-6, the full variable domain reads EAGVTQFPSHSVIEKGQTVTLRCDPISGHDNLYWYRRVMGKEIKFLLHFVKESKQDESGMPNNRFLAERTGGTYSTLKVQPAELEDSGVYFCASSQHRLGSPLHFGNGTRLTVT.

This clone is judged medium-sized. The gene calls are TRBV12-3 or TRBV12-4 and TRBJ1-2; D gene ambiguous. V was clipped by 3 bases and J by 2 bases, with 7 bases between them. This CDR3 contains 13 residues. The CDR3 DNA follows: TGTGCCAGCAGTTTTTGGGGAAACTATGGCTACACCTTC. Translated: CASSFWGNYGYTF.

This clone was observed a handful of times. The gene calls are TRBV2 and TRBJ1-6; D remains ambiguous. The CDR3 contains 18 residues. The germline V gene encodes CDR1 SNHLY and CDR2 FYNNEI. Trimming removed 0 bases at V and 0 bases at J, with 12 bases between. CDR3 residues: CASSEAFPFSSYNSPLHF. CDR3 in DNA: TGTGCCAGCAGTGAAGCGTTCCCTTTTAGCTCCTATAATTCACCCCTCCACTTT.

This clone was picked up many times. The J gene is TRBJ1-4, the V gene TRBV20-1; the D gene is possibly TRBD1 (6 bases). V lost 1 base and J 4 bases, leaving 10 bases between the germline ends. Per the germline V gene, CDR1 is DFQATT and CDR2 is SNEGSKA (reference sequence). CDR3 size: 14 residues. The CDR3, as DNA: TGCAGTGCTAGAGGGCAGGGGAGTAATGAAAAACTGTTTTTT. Amino acids: CSARGQGSNEKLFF.

In this sample, this clone turned up many times. This sequence joins TRBV5-1 and TRBJ2-5; 9 bases agree with TRBD2. The CDR3 sequence is 16 residues long. Germline trimming cut 3 bases from V and 5 bases from J; bases unmatched to any gene: 11. Germline V CDR1 and CDR2: SGHRS, YFSETQ. CDR3 residues: CASSSSGATPLETQYF. The DNA of the CDR3 is TGCGCCAGCAGCTCTAGCGGGGCCACCCCCTTGGAGACCCAGTACTTC. The entire variable domain, with the rest obtained from reference TRBV5-1 and TRBJ2-5, is as follows: KAGVTQTPRYLIKTRGQQVTLSCSPISGHRSVSWYQQTPGQGLQFLFEYFSETQRNKGNFPGRFSGRQFSNSRSEMNVSTLELGDSALYLCASSSSGATPLETQYFGPGTRLLVL.

This clone has just a few counts. Possible read error: a much larger clone is one base away. This rearrangement joins TRBV19 to TRBJ1-5, with D unclear. Trimming took 7 bases from V and 9 from J, leaving 13 bases between them. This CDR3 region has 12 residues. Per the germline V gene, CDR1 is LNHDA and CDR2 is SQIVND (reference sequence). This CDR3 reads CASTPDGVPQHF. DNA for the CDR3: TGTGCCAGTACCCCCGACGGGGTGCCCCAGCATTTT.

In the case of this clone: A much larger clone is a single base away; this may be a read error. The sample contains more than one DNA sequence encoding this CDR3. This chain links TRBV9 with TRBJ2-3; unclear D gene. The CDR3 is made up of 16 amino acids. The V gene lost 4 bases and the J gene lost 4 bases, with 19 bases spanning the gap. CDR1 is SGDLS and CDR2 is YYNGEE in the germline V gene. The CDR3 region is CASSLRFAGVPDTQYF. CDR3 nucleotide sequence: TGTGCCAGCAGCCTACGGTTCGCTGGAGTGCCAGATACGCAGTATTTT.

This clone was seen at least ten times. The chain combines TRBV7-2 with TRBJ2-1, with D possibly called TRBD1 or TRBD2 (5 bases each). Germline V gives CDR1 SGHTA, CDR2 FQGNSA. V was shortened by 0 bases and J by 4 bases, with 7 bases between the two germline ends. CDR3 length: 14 residues. The CDR3 DNA sequence: TGTGCCAGCAGCTTAGCAGGGACGTACAATGAGCAGTTCTTC. It is translated as CASSLAGTYNEQFF.

This clone has at least ten counts. This same CDR3 is encoded by further DNA sequences in the sample. The chain links TRBV15 to TRBJ2-1; 8 bases are a match to TRBD2. The germline CDR1 and CDR2 sequences are LNHNV and YYDKDF (reference sequence). The CDR3 loop spans 14 amino acids. The junction had 9 bases not matched to a gene; V was cut back by 5 bases and J by 9 bases. The CDR3 DNA is TGTGCCACCAGCTCTGAGCGGGAGTTCGGTGAGCAGTTCTTC. Translation gives CATSSEREFGEQFF. Full variable domain (remainder filled in from reference TRBV15 and TRBJ2-1): DAMVIQNPRYQVTQFGKPVTLSCSQTLNHNVMYWYQQKSSQAPKLLFHYYDKDFNNEADTPDNFQSRRPNTSFCFLDIRSPGLGDTAMYLCATSSEREFGEQFFGPGTRLTVL.